This TCR beta chain was sequenced during a study of blood T cells in healthy people across ages. Turning to the study itself: Every two T cells gave about one barcoded beta molecule via template switching. Overall study results and limits: Long-lived and aged donors differed, with more naive CD4+ cells and higher diversity in the long-lived.

Using a J-beta primer mix together with a sample-barcoded 5' primer, a second PCR was run for about 6 to 12 cycles. Each CDR3 protein is one row after TCRdb ran MiXCR on the 5' RACE reads. This repertoire shows around 690,000 distinct CDR3 sequences, around three fifths found once; its top ten account for over 30%. Regarding this clonotype: Its antigen remains unknown.

The individuals who served as donors were healthy Caucasians living in Russia, aged about 6 to 100. Around 9 milliliters of peripheral blood were drawn from each donor into EDTA-treated tubes. V lost 8 bases to trimming and J lost 0 bases, with 14 bases between them. The CDR3 spans 15 residues. Germline V lookup: CDR1 KGHSH, CDR2 LQKENI. The sequence came from a man in his fifties or sixties in good health. Sequencing was performed on blood. The V gene is TRBV18, the J gene TRBJ2-4; D is perhaps TRBD1 (5 bases). The CDR3 spells CASAEQVLAKNIQYF. The CDR3 DNA follows: TGTGCCAGCGCAGAACAGGTGTTAGCCAAAAACATTCAGTACTTC. Using reference TRBV18 and TRBJ2-4 for the parts outside the CDR3, the full variable domain is NAGVMQNPRHLVRRRGQEARLRCSPMKGHSHVYWYRQLPEEGLKFMVYLQKENIIDESGMPKERFSAEFPKEGPSILRIQQVVRGDSAAYFCASAEQVLAKNIQYFGAGTRLSVL.